Below, 27 T cell receptor beta chains from the same sample are listed, as sequenced in a study of blood T cells in healthy people across ages. The second PCR ran about 6 to 12 cycles with a sample-barcoded 5' primer and J-beta primers. TCRdb called the 5' RACE reads again in MiXCR, with one record for every CDR3 protein. The sample consists of approximately 770,000 distinct CDR3 sequences, roughly 60% of them appearing once. The material sequenced was blood. The receptors shown here come from a man younger than 45 in good health.

CDR3 sequence (DNA): TGCAGTGCTCTTATTAGCGGGGGGGCCGTTGAGCAGTTCTTC. The encoded protein is CSALISGGAVEQFF. This rearrangement joins TRBV20-1 to TRBJ2-1; TRBD2 matches 11 bases. V was pared by 5 bases and J by 9 bases, with 9 bases of the junction left unmatched. The germline CDR1 and CDR2 sequences are DFQATT and SNEGSKA (reference sequence). There are 14 residues in the CDR3.

J is TRBJ2-7 and V is TRBV7-9, with 9 bases that match TRBD1. V lost 5 bases to trimming and J lost 3 bases; unmatched junction nucleotides: 11. The germline gives CDR1 SEHNR, CDR2 FQNEAQ (reference sequence). The CDR3 has 16 amino acids. The CDR3 nucleotides are TGTGCCAGCAGCGGACGGACAGGGGATAAAATCTACGAGCAGTACTTC. Protein: CASSGRTGDKIYEQYF.

This clonotype came up a few times. The rearrangement uses TRBV11-2 and TRBJ1-6; D uncertain. CDR3 length: 15 residues. V was shortened by 0 bases and J by 5 bases, with 8 bases between the two germline ends. The germline CDR1 and CDR2 sequences are SGHAT and FQNNGV. CDR3 nucleotides: TGTGCCAGCAGCTTAGAGTCAGGCGATAATTCACCCCTCCACTTT. This sequence encodes CASSLESGDNSPLHF.

Here the CDR3 DNA reads TGTGCCAGCCCCCGGGACAGGGGGGGTTACGAGCAGTACTTC. Amino acids: CASPRDRGGYEQYF. The chain is built from TRBV6-5 and TRBJ2-7, with 11 bases matching TRBD1. Germline V gene sequence: CDR1 MNHEY, CDR2 SVGAGI. This CDR3 has 14 amino acids. V dropped 8 bases and J dropped 4; count of bases not matched to a gene: 7.

The gene calls are TRBV12-3 or TRBV12-4 and TRBJ1-2; tentatively, D is TRBD1 (6 bases). The V gene lost 5 bases and the J gene lost 4 bases, with 17 bases spanning the gap. The CDR3 extends over 15 amino acids. In nucleotides, the CDR3 is TGTGCCAGCAGTCGCGACACAGGGCCTGGCTATGGCTACACCTTC. Amino acids: CASSRDTGPGYGYTF.

The gene calls are TRBV20-1 and TRBJ2-2; D could derive from TRBD1 or TRBD2 (6 bases each). Germline V gene lookup returns CDR1 DFQATT and CDR2 SNEGSKA (reference sequence). V was shortened by 4 bases and J by 1 base, with 10 bases between the two germline ends. CDR3 length equals 14 residues. The CDR3 loop reads CSATGALNTGELFF. The CDR3 nucleotides read TGCAGTGCTACGGGGGCGTTGAACACCGGGGAGCTGTTTTTT.

About this clonotype: One junction end disagrees with the germline gene, perhaps due to a read error. The chain links TRBV7-7 to TRBJ2-7, with D tentatively TRBD2 (6 bases). This CDR3 contains 15 residues. Germline CDR1 is SSHAT and CDR2 is FNYEAQ (reference sequence). The CDR3 DNA sequence: TGTGCTAGCAGCTTCGGACTAATAGGGGTAGGTGAGCAGTACTTC. This translates into CASSFGLIGVGEQYF.

The CDR3 nucleotides are TGTGCCAGCAGCGTAGGTACAGGGAGTTCACCCCTCCACTTT. It yields the protein CASSVGTGSSPLHF. The V call is TRBV9, the J call TRBJ1-6; D is perhaps TRBD1 (6 bases). The CDR3 sequence is 14 residues long. Germline CDR1 reads SGDLS; CDR2 reads YYNGEE. Trimming stripped 0 bases from V and 9 bases from J, with 10 bases between.

The V call is TRBV30, the J call TRBJ2-5; 7 nucleotides align to TRBD1. Germline V CDR1 and CDR2: GTSNPN, SVGIG (reference sequence). This CDR3 is built from 16 residues. V shed 5 bases and J 0 bases; nucleotides not matched to a gene: 12. CDR3: CAWERARGLYQETQYF. CDR3 nucleotides: TGTGCCTGGGAAAGGGCCAGGGGGTTGTACCAAGAGACCCAGTACTTC.

The chain carries TRBV5-1 and TRBJ2-3; TRBD2 matches 7 bases. Germline V gene sequence: CDR1 SGHRS, CDR2 YFSETQ. V was clipped by 4 bases and J by 2 bases; unmatched bases: 7. CDR3 length: 15 residues. The CDR3 DNA reads TGCGCCAGCAGCCCGCTGGGGACTAACACAGATACGCAGTATTTT. The encoded protein is CASSPLGTNTDTQYF.

This clonotype turned up a few times. The V call is TRBV24-1, the J call TRBJ2-1; tentatively, D is TRBD1 or TRBD2 (6 bases each). CDR3 size: 16 residues. CDR1 is KGHDR, CDR2 SFDVKD, per germline. V was trimmed by 3 bases and J by 7 bases, leaving 18 bases between them. CDR3 in amino acids: CATSDPATRGRNEQFF. The DNA of the CDR3 is TGTGCCACCAGTGATCCCGCGACTCGGGGGCGGAATGAGCAGTTCTTC.

This clonotype was observed a handful of times. This rearrangement joins TRBV7-2 to TRBJ2-7, with TRBD1 matching over 7 bases. This CDR3 comprises 15 residues. From germline, CDR1 is SGHTA and CDR2 FQGNSA. Unmatched junction bases numbered 12, after V lost 5 bases and J lost 5 bases. CDR3 loop: CASSRIGEGADEQYF. Written as DNA, the CDR3 is TGTGCCAGCAGCCGGATTGGAGAGGGGGCCGACGAGCAGTACTTC. The full variable domain, rest sourced from reference TRBV7-2 and TRBJ2-7, is GAGVSQSPSNKVTEKGKDVELRCDPISGHTALYWYRQSLGQGLEFLIYFQGNSAPDKSGLPSDRFSAERTGGSVSTLTIQRTQQEDSAVYLCASSRIGEGADEQYFGPGTRLTVT.

The chain is built from TRBV7-2 and TRBJ2-1, with TRBD2 matching over 7 bases. Germline V lookup: CDR1 SGHTA, CDR2 FQGNSA. The CDR3 runs 13 residues. The V segment lost 10 bases and the J segment 9 bases; nucleotides outside the gene matches: 12. CDR3 bases: TGTGCCACCTCGGGGTCTGGGAGGGGTGAGCAGTTCTTC. It is translated as CATSGSGRGEQFF.

The sample holds a few counts of this clonotype. This sequence joins TRBV13 and TRBJ2-1; TRBD1 matches 7 bases. Losses at the gene ends were 3 bases for V and 5 bases for J; bases not matched to a gene: 4. The CDR3 extends over 14 amino acids. Looked up from germline, CDR1 is PRHDT and CDR2 is FYEKMQ (reference sequence). The CDR3 sequence is CASSFWDSHNEQFF. Written as DNA, the CDR3 is TGTGCCAGCAGCTTTTGGGACAGTCACAATGAGCAGTTCTTC. The full variable domain, in which reference TRBV13 and TRBJ2-1 provide the parts outside the CDR3, is AAGVIQSPRHLIKEKRETATLKCYPIPRHDTVYWYQQGPGQDPQFLISFYEKMQSDKGSIPDRFSAQQFSDYHSELNMSSLELGDSALYFCASSFWDSHNEQFFGPGTRLTVL.

This clonotype was observed a few times. This chain connects TRBV12-3 or TRBV12-4 to TRBJ1-2, with TRBD1 matching 7 bases. CDR3 size: 16 residues. V was clipped by 5 bases and J by 6 bases; unmatched bases: 15. CDR3 in amino acids: CASSLQGSKLVDGYTF. CDR3 nucleotides: TGTGCCAGCAGTCTACAGGGGTCCAAGCTTGTGGATGGCTACACCTTC.

This sequence joins TRBV29-1 and TRBJ1-1, with a weak D call TRBD1 (6 bases). The germline V and J ends were trimmed by 0 bases and 4 bases, with 15 bases remaining between them. Germline CDR1 is SQVTM and CDR2 is ANQGSEA. There are 15 residues in the CDR3. The CDR3 region is CSVEDFDGRGTEAFF. CDR3 in DNA: TGCAGCGTTGAAGATTTTGACGGCAGGGGCACTGAAGCTTTCTTT.

Points on this clonotype: One end of the junction does not line up with germline, which may come from a read error. The rearrangement uses TRBV28 and TRBJ1-4, with unresolved D. CDR1 and CDR2 from the germline V gene are MDHEN and SYDVKM. CDR3 length: 14 residues. The chain's CDR3 is CACSPNSKNEKLFF. CDR3 nucleotides: TGTGCCTGCAGTCCTAACAGTAAGAATGAAAAACTGTTTTTT.

The chain links TRBV20-1 to TRBJ2-3; tentatively, D is TRBD2 (6 bases). CDR1 DFQATT and CDR2 SNEGSKA come from the germline V gene (reference sequence). The germline V and J ends were trimmed by 5 bases and 0 bases, with 12 bases remaining between them. This CDR3 has 14 amino acids. Here the CDR3 DNA reads TGCAGTGCTCCCCTCCGGGGGAGCACAGATACGCAGTATTTT. Translation: CSAPLRGSTDTQYF.

The CDR3 sequence: CSVVGGADNYGYTF. CDR3 nucleotides: TGCAGCGTTGTGGGAGGGGCAGATAACTATGGCTACACCTTC. V usage is TRBV29-1 and J usage is TRBJ1-2, with D possibly being TRBD1 (5 bases). Germline-derived CDR1 and CDR2 are SQVTM and ANQGSEA. This CDR3 has 14 amino acids. V gave up 4 bases and J gave up 1 base, with 13 bases separating them. The entire variable domain, with the rest obtained from reference TRBV29-1 and TRBJ1-2, is as follows: SAVISQKPSRDICQRGTSLTIQCQVDSQVTMMFWYRQQPGQSLTLIATANQGSEATYESGFVIDKFPISRPNLTFSTLTVSNMSPEDSSIYLCSVVGGADNYGYTFGSGTRLTVV.

The chain joins TRBV11-2 to TRBJ2-7, with 9 positions matching TRBD1. CDR3 length: 17 residues. Trimming took 5 bases from V and 0 from J; bases not matched to a gene: 11. The germline V gene has CDR1 SGHAT and CDR2 FQNNGV. The CDR3 protein is CASSRNRRDRASYEQYF. The CDR3 coding sequence is TGTGCCAGCAGCCGGAACCGCCGGGACAGGGCCTCCTACGAGCAGTACTTC.

This clonotype appeared a single time. V gene TRBV12-1 combines with J gene TRBJ2-1; TRBD2, the table's D call, was not compared with the DNA. TRBV12-1 constitutes a pseudogene. The CDR3 contains 18 residues. DNA of the CDR3: TGTGCCAGCGACAAGGCTAGCGGGAGCCCGTGGTCCTACGATGAGCAGTTCTTC. Protein: CASDKASGSPWSYDEQFF.

This clonotype showed up just a few times. The chain employs TRBV5-1 and TRBJ2-1; 10 bases are a match to TRBD2. After removal of 4 bases from V and 1 base from J, the junction contained 5 bases not matched to a gene. Germline V gene data show CDR1 as SGHRS and CDR2 as YFSETQ. The CDR3 sequence is 16 residues long. The CDR3 reads CASSKSSGGSYNEQFF. CDR3 nucleotide sequence: TGCGCCAGCAGCAAGAGTAGCGGGGGGTCCTACAATGAGCAGTTCTTC.

V is TRBV4-3 and J is TRBJ2-5; possibly TRBD2 for D (5 bases). The CDR3 is made up of 17 amino acids. With 1 base removed from V and 2 bases from J, the gap between germline ends came to 17 bases. Germline V gene data show CDR1 as LGHNA and CDR2 as YSLEER. DNA for the CDR3: TGCGCCAGCAGCCAAGGTAGAGGGAGCGAGTTACAAGAGACCCAGTACTTC. Its translation is CASSQGRGSELQETQYF.

This chain joins TRBV20-1 and TRBJ1-5; 7 bases agree with TRBD1. Germline trimming cut 4 bases from V and 8 bases from J; bases unmatched to any gene: 17. This CDR3 is 16 amino acids long. Germline lookup yields CDR1 DFQATT and CDR2 SNEGSKA (reference sequence). The CDR3 DNA follows: TGCAGTGCTATCACAACTCGACAGGGCCTAGGTGAGCCCCAGCATTTT. Encoded protein: CSAITTRQGLGEPQHF.

This chain connects TRBV2 to TRBJ2-3, with TRBD1 matching 8 bases. V shed 3 bases and J 2 bases; nucleotides not matched to a gene: 4. Germline V gene sequence: CDR1 SNHLY, CDR2 FYNNEI. This CDR3 is 15 amino acids long. The CDR3 reads CASSEGTGPTDTQYF. CDR3 bases: TGTGCCAGCAGTGAGGGGACAGGCCCCACAGATACGCAGTATTTT.

Only a few counts were recorded for this clonotype. The V and J genes are TRBV15 and TRBJ2-1; D gene ambiguous. Per the germline V gene, CDR1 is LNHNV and CDR2 is YYDKDF (reference sequence). This CDR3 is 12 amino acids long. Deletions cut 4 bases from V and 5 bases from J, with 6 bases between. CDR3 sequence (DNA): TGTGCCACCAGCACGGTGAACAATGAGCAGTTCTTC. Its translation is CATSTVNNEQFF. Full variable domain (outside the CDR3, taken from reference TRBV15 and TRBJ2-1): DAMVIQNPRYQVTQFGKPVTLSCSQTLNHNVMYWYQQKSSQAPKLLFHYYDKDFNNEADTPDNFQSRRPNTSFCFLDIRSPGLGDTAMYLCATSTVNNEQFFGPGTRLTVL.

The chain recombines TRBV18 with TRBJ2-1; a possible D gene is TRBD2 (6 bases). V was trimmed by 3 bases and J by 4 bases, leaving 16 bases between them. Germline CDR1 KGHSH, CDR2 LQKENI. This CDR3 has 16 amino acids. The CDR3, as DNA: TGTGCCAGCTCACCCAAACAGCTAGCGCTATACAATGAGCAGTTCTTC. It encodes CASSPKQLALYNEQFF.